These 24 T cell receptor beta chains were sequenced from one sample in a study of shared clonotypes between healthy human individuals. This table comes from immunoSEQ multiplex PCR, and its TCRdb copy is limited to in-frame clones, with some not included. The sample has more than 500,000 clones, roughly 95% seen once. The sequenced sample consisted of naive CD4+ T cells sorted from blood. Subset reported: CD45RA+ positively selected. These receptors originate from a woman aged 25 to 39 in good health.

CDR3 residues: CASSDTDNEQFF. DNA of the CDR3: TGTGCCAGCAGTGACACCGACAATGAGCAGTTCTTC. V usage is TRBV6-4 and J usage is TRBJ2-1, with D uncertain. The V gene's germline CDR1 is MRHNA and CDR2 SNTAGT. The CDR3 sequence is 12 residues long. Trimming left V 2 bases short and J 5 bases short, with 4 bases between.

The table lists this clone with a count of one. The J gene is TRBJ2-2, the V gene TRBV5-4; TRBD2 matches at 11 bases. Germline CDR1 is SGHNT and CDR2 is YYREEE (reference sequence). The CDR3 consists of 18 residues. V lost 3 bases to trimming and J lost 2 bases; unmatched junction nucleotides: 9. The CDR3 region is CASSWDTGLAENTGELFF. As DNA, the CDR3 is TGTGCCAGCAGCTGGGATACGGGACTAGCGGAAAACACCGGGGAGCTGTTTTTT.

This clone showed up just once. This chain joins TRBV29-1 and TRBJ1-1, with a tentative D call TRBD1 (5 bases). This CDR3 spans 16 amino acids. V lost 4 bases and J 5 bases, leaving 23 bases between the germline ends. CDR1 is SQVTM and CDR2 is ANQGSEA in the germline V gene. The CDR3 here is CSVVAGILWVETEAFF. The DNA of the CDR3 is TGCAGCGTTGTGGCAGGGATTTTATGGGTGGAGACTGAAGCTTTCTTT. Filled out from reference TRBV29-1 and TRBJ1-1, the complete variable domain reads SAVISQKPSRDICQRGTSLTIQCQVDSQVTMMFWYRQQPGQSLTLIATANQGSEATYESGFVIDKFPISRPNLTFSTLTVSNMSPEDSSIYLCSVVAGILWVETEAFFGQGTRLTVV.

The chain joins TRBV7-6 to TRBJ1-2; maybe TRBD1 (6 bases). Trimming left V 5 bases short and J 0 bases short, with 16 bases between. In germline, CDR1 is SGHVS, CDR2 FNYEAQ. The CDR3 totals 16 residues. The CDR3 sequence: CASSPFPTGSNYGYTF. The CDR3 nucleotides read TGTGCCAGCAGCCCATTTCCGACAGGTTCTAACTATGGCTACACCTTC.

V gene TRBV14 combines with J gene TRBJ2-1; weak D call: TRBD2 (5 bases). Per the germline V gene, CDR1 is SGHDN and CDR2 is FVKESK. The CDR3 has 13 amino acids. V lost 3 bases to trimming and J lost 6 bases, with 9 bases between them. The CDR3 DNA is TGTGCCAGCAGCCAGGAACTAGGCAATGAGCAGTTCTTC. It encodes CASSQELGNEQFF.

This sequence joins TRBV9 and TRBJ2-1; D is uncertain. Trimming took off 0 bases at V and 9 bases at J, with 19 bases between the two ends. This CDR3 contains 16 residues. Germline V gives CDR1 SGDLS, CDR2 YYNGEE. DNA of the CDR3: TGTGCCAGCAGCGTAGTGGGTCCGACCCTCAGGAGTGAGCAGTTCTTC. Residues: CASSVVGPTLRSEQFF.

The chain recombines TRBV27 with TRBJ1-1; 9 nucleotides agree with TRBD1. V was pared by 6 bases and J by 11 bases, with 13 bases of the junction left unmatched. This CDR3 has 14 residues. CDR1 and CDR2 (germline): MNHEY, SMNVEV (reference sequence). The CDR3 coding sequence is TGTGCCAGCAGGACAGGGGGTTCCCAGGGTAGCGCTTTCTTT. Amino acid sequence: CASRTGGSQGSAFF.

The chain employs TRBV28 and TRBJ2-7; TRBD2 aligns across 9 bases. Germline-derived CDR1 and CDR2 are MDHEN and SYDVKM. CDR3 length: 14 amino acids. Trimming at V came to 3 bases and at J to 3 bases, leaving 3 bases not matched to a gene. CDR3 sequence reads: CASSFGSGSYEQYF. The CDR3 nucleotides read TGTGCCAGCAGTTTTGGTAGCGGGAGCTACGAGCAGTACTTC.

The chain has TRBV19 and TRBJ2-3, with 9 bases lining up with TRBD1. Germline trimming cut 4 bases from V and 4 bases from J; bases unmatched to any gene: 15. Germline V gives CDR1 LNHDA, CDR2 SQIVND (reference sequence). This CDR3 spans 18 amino acids. CDR3 residues: CASSRTSQGQGNSDTQYF. CDR3 bases: TGTGCCAGTAGTAGGACAAGTCAGGGACAGGGTAATTCAGATACGCAGTATTTT. The entire variable domain, with the rest obtained from reference TRBV19 and TRBJ2-3, is as follows: DGGITQSPKYLFRKEGQNVTLSCEQNLNHDAMYWYRQDPGQGLRLIYYSQIVNDFQKGDIAEGYSVSREKKESFPLTVTSAQKNPTAFYLCASSRTSQGQGNSDTQYFGPGTRLTVL.

The V and J genes are TRBV27 and TRBJ1-4; the D gene is possibly TRBD1 (5 bases). V dropped 6 bases and J dropped 3 bases, with 17 bases sitting between them. The CDR3 is 16 amino acids. Germline assignment: CDR1 MNHEY and CDR2 SMNVEV (reference sequence). CDR3 in amino acids: CASSQQGAGPNEKLFF. Written as DNA, the CDR3 is TGTGCCAGCAGCCAACAAGGGGCAGGACCTAATGAAAAACTGTTTTTT.

This chain links TRBV27 with TRBJ2-1; a possible D gene is TRBD2 (6 bases). Germline lookup yields CDR1 MNHEY and CDR2 SMNVEV (reference sequence). The V and J ends lost 6 bases and 9 bases respectively, with 12 bases between them. This CDR3 comprises 12 residues. CDR3 in amino acids: CASSPLSGEQFF. The DNA of the CDR3 is TGTGCCAGCAGCCCCCTTAGCGGTGAGCAGTTCTTC.

V and J are TRBV9 and TRBJ2-1; 10 nucleotides match TRBD2. Germline V gene lookup returns CDR1 SGDLS and CDR2 YYNGEE. The CDR3 extends over 19 amino acids. V shed 3 bases and J 5 bases; nucleotides not matched to a gene: 17. The CDR3 DNA is TGTGCCAGCAGCGGGAAGATGCCGGGACTAGCGCGAGACAACAATGAGCAGTTCTTC. It encodes CASSGKMPGLARDNNEQFF. Looking up the rest from reference TRBV9 and TRBJ2-1 gives the full variable domain: DSGVTQTPKHLITATGQRVTLRCSPRSGDLSVYWYQQSLDQGLQFLIQYYNGEERAKGNILERFSAQQFPDLHSELNLSSLELGDSALYFCASSGKMPGLARDNNEQFFGPGTRLTVL.

This chain links TRBV2 with TRBJ2-3; the match to TRBD2 covers 9 bases. The CDR3 extends over 15 amino acids. Germline CDR1 reads SNHLY; CDR2 reads FYNNEI. V trimming: 4 bases; J trimming: 3 bases; junction bases outside the gene matches: 5. Here the CDR3 DNA reads TGTGCCAGCAGTGTTGGTCTAGCGGGAACAGATACGCAGTATTTT. Its protein is CASSVGLAGTDTQYF.

This rearrangement joins TRBV28 to TRBJ2-5; D remains ambiguous. Judging by the DNA end, TRBJ2-7 fits better; the J call may be wrong. CDR3 length: 14 residues. Germline loops: CDR1 MDHEN, CDR2 SYDVKM. In DNA, the CDR3 is TGTGCCAGCAGTTTAGGTGTACCGGCCTACGAGCAGTACTTC. As protein: CASSLGVPAYEQYF.

The V gene is TRBV7-6, the J gene TRBJ2-7; unclear D gene. In germline, CDR1 is SGHVS, CDR2 FNYEAQ. The length of the CDR3 is 15 residues. With 5 bases removed from V and 2 bases from J, the gap between germline ends came to 16 bases. DNA of the CDR3: TGTGCCAGCAGCCCCCTCCCTGAGGCTACCTACGAGCAGTACTTC. As protein: CASSPLPEATYEQYF.

The gene calls are TRBV30 and TRBJ2-7; possible D gene TRBD2, 5 bases. V was clipped by 0 bases and J by 6 bases, with 15 bases between them. The CDR3 loop spans 14 amino acids. Germline values: CDR1 GTSNPN, CDR2 SVGIG (reference sequence). The chain's CDR3 is CAWSVGLLVLEQYF. The CDR3 coding sequence is TGTGCCTGGAGTGTCGGACTTCTGGTCCTCGAGCAGTACTTC.

The chain has TRBV10-3 and TRBJ1-1, with TRBD1 matching 7 bases. CDR1 and CDR2 from the germline V gene are ENHRY and SYGVKD. The V and J ends lost 1 base and 0 bases, in that order; junction bases with no gene match: 5. The CDR3 runs 16 residues. CDR3 in DNA: TGTGCCATCAGTGAGTACCTGGACAGGATGAACACTGAAGCTTTCTTT. Translation: CAISEYLDRMNTEAFF.

The chain is built from TRBV5-1 and TRBJ2-7, with 9 bases aligning to TRBD1. This CDR3 region has 15 residues. CDR1 SGHRS and CDR2 YFSETQ come from the germline V gene. V gave up 4 bases and J gave up 3 bases; unmatched junction bases: 8. This CDR3 reads CASSPGQGSHYEQYF. CDR3 nucleotide sequence: TGCGCCAGCAGCCCGGGACAGGGATCACACTACGAGCAGTACTTC.

The chain combines TRBV5-1 with TRBJ2-1, with 10 bases fitting TRBD2. CDR3 length: 18 amino acids. Germline V lookup: CDR1 SGHRS, CDR2 YFSETQ. J gave up 1 base and V 1 base, and 8 bases lay outside the gene matches. The CDR3 region is CASSLRSSGRGSYNEQFF. DNA for the CDR3: TGCGCCAGCAGCTTGAGGTCTAGCGGGAGAGGTTCCTACAATGAGCAGTTCTTC.

The V call is TRBV11-2, the J call TRBJ2-1, with no clear D. The CDR3 has 16 residues. CDR1 and CDR2 from the germline V gene are SGHAT and FQNNGV. V lost 0 bases, J lost 1 base, and 10 bases lay in between. The CDR3 DNA sequence: TGTGCCAGCAGCTTAGAGGTCTACCGTTCCTACAATGAGCAGTTCTTC. This codes for CASSLEVYRSYNEQFF.

About this clone: Other DNA sequences in the same sample also yield this CDR3. The chain employs TRBV5-1 and TRBJ1-5; D is perhaps TRBD1 (5 bases). Looked up from germline, CDR1 is SGHRS and CDR2 is YFSETQ. The length of the CDR3 is 14 residues. The ends were cut back, 2 bases at V and 0 bases at J, with 6 bases in the middle. The CDR3 DNA follows: TGCGCCAGCAGCTTCGGGGGTAGCAATCAGCCCCAGCATTTT. It codes for CASSFGGSNQPQHF.

The gene calls are TRBV19 and TRBJ2-7; 7 nucleotides agree with TRBD1. The J segment lost 2 bases and the V segment lost 4 bases, leaving 8 bases of the junction unmatched. Germline values: CDR1 LNHDA, CDR2 SQIVND (reference sequence). The CDR3 spans 15 residues. CDR3 in DNA: TGTGCCAGTAGTACCACTACAGGGGTCCCCTACGAGCAGTACTTC. It specifies CASSTTTGVPYEQYF. Drawing the rest from reference TRBV19 and TRBJ2-7, the complete variable domain is DGGITQSPKYLFRKEGQNVTLSCEQNLNHDAMYWYRQDPGQGLRLIYYSQIVNDFQKGDIAEGYSVSREKKESFPLTVTSAQKNPTAFYLCASSTTTGVPYEQYFGPGTRLTVT.

The chain has TRBV18 and TRBJ2-7; a weak D match, TRBD1 (5 bases). The germline V and J ends were trimmed by 3 bases and 5 bases, with 23 bases remaining between them. The CDR3 runs to 17 residues. Germline-derived CDR1 and CDR2 are KGHSH and LQKENI. The CDR3 reads CASSPNSFRARLHEQYF. Written as DNA, the CDR3 is TGTGCCAGCTCACCGAACTCGTTCAGGGCACGACTCCACGAGCAGTACTTC.

This sequence joins TRBV6-1 and TRBJ1-5; TRBD1 agrees at 7 bases. The trim removed 6 bases at V and 0 bases at J, leaving 5 bases unmatched. The germline CDR1 and CDR2 sequences are MNHNS and SASEGT. The CDR3 has 15 amino acids. As DNA, the CDR3 is TGTGCCAGCAGCCGGGACAGAAGTAGCAATCAGCCCCAGCATTTT. It specifies CASSRDRSSNQPQHF.